Below, 27 T cell receptor beta chains from the same sample are listed, as sequenced in a study of regulatory T cells in long-lasting Graves disease. Combining iRepertoire HTBI primers with Arm-PCR of CDR3 regions, the authors built TCR beta libraries. A single record per CDR3 protein comes from TCRdb applying MiXCR to the multiplex PCR reads. Among 300,000 to 400,000 distinct CDR3 sequences listed, roughly a fifth were seen once. Sample time point: persistent/refractory GD, antithyroid drugs over 5 years with positive TRAb. Construction of the TCR library relied on RNA isolated from PBMCs. Sequenced here: peripheral blood mononuclear cells (PBMCs), sampled when the disease was refractory, from a patient treated with antithyroid drugs. All receptors derive from a female donor with Graves disease.

This clonotype was seen many times. The chain employs TRBV11-2 and TRBJ1-1, with D maybe TRBD1 (6 bases). CDR3 length: 17 residues. CDR1 is SGHAT, CDR2 FQNNGV, per germline. V lost 1 base, J lost 2 bases, and 17 bases lay in between. The CDR3: CASSLGWGAKPNTEAFF. The CDR3 coding sequence is TGTGCCAGCAGCTTAGGATGGGGGGCTAAGCCCAACACTGAAGCTTTCTTT.

This clonotype occurred many times. The chain couples TRBV20-1 to TRBJ1-1; 7 bases are a match to TRBD1. Germline loops: CDR1 DFQATT, CDR2 SNEGSKA (reference sequence). The CDR3 is made up of 13 amino acids. V shed 1 base, J shed 11 bases, and the junction held 10 bases outside the gene matches. As DNA, the CDR3 is TGCAGTGCTAGAGCCCCAACAGGGGTAGGGGCTTTCTTT. Translation gives CSARAPTGVGAFF.

Ten or more counts support this clonotype. This CDR3 reads CASIKSAGELAPLHF. The CDR3 nucleotides are TGTGCCAGCATTAAGTCGGCAGGGGAGTTGGCACCCCTCCACTTT. The rearrangement links TRBV28 to TRBJ1-6; tentatively, D is TRBD1 (6 bases). In germline, CDR1 is MDHEN, CDR2 SYDVKM. The CDR3 runs 15 residues. The germline V and J ends were trimmed by 7 bases and 11 bases, with 21 bases remaining between them. The whole variable domain, filled in from reference TRBV28 and TRBJ1-6, reads DVKVTQSSRYLVKRTGEKVFLECVQDMDHENMFWYRQDPGLGLRLIYFSYDVKMKEKGDIPEGYSVSREKKERFSLILESASTNQTSMYLCASIKSAGELAPLHFGNGTRLTVT.

This clonotype has ten or more counts. The chain has TRBV5-1 and TRBJ2-7; 10 bases map to TRBD2. The V gene's germline CDR1 is SGHRS and CDR2 YFSETQ. The CDR3 has 17 residues. Trimming at V came to 4 bases and at J to 2 bases, leaving 12 bases not matched to a gene. Here the CDR3 reads CASSPLAGALVTYEQYF. In DNA form, the CDR3 reads TGCGCCAGCAGCCCCCTAGCGGGAGCCCTGGTTACCTACGAGCAGTACTTC.

This clonotype was seen a few times. This chain links TRBV20-1 with TRBJ2-7; 8 nucleotides agree with TRBD1. The V gene's germline CDR1 is DFQATT and CDR2 SNEGSKA (reference sequence). With 6 bases clipped from V and 8 bases from J, the junction kept 9 bases outside the gene matches. The CDR3 loop spans 12 amino acids. The DNA of the CDR3 is TGCAGTGCGACGGGACAGGAGTTGAAGCAGTACTTC. It translates to CSATGQELKQYF.

This clonotype has a count of ten or more. This rearrangement joins TRBV29-1 to TRBJ2-5; D might be TRBD1 or TRBD2, each matching 5 bases. The germline V and J ends were trimmed by 4 bases and 5 bases, with 14 bases remaining between them. Looked up from germline, CDR1 is SQVTM and CDR2 is ANQGSEA. The CDR3 runs to 13 residues. The CDR3: CSVGDASSETQYF. The DNA for the CDR3 is TGCAGCGTTGGGGACGCATCCTCGGAGACCCAGTACTTC.

This clonotype showed up just a few times. This sequence joins TRBV27 and TRBJ2-7; 13 nucleotides agree with TRBD2. Germline CDR1 reads MNHEY; CDR2 reads SMNVEV (reference sequence). Unmatched junction bases numbered 1, after V lost 2 bases and J lost 3 bases. This CDR3 comprises 15 residues. The CDR3 reads CASSLGTSGNYEQYF. CDR3 coding DNA: TGTGCCAGCAGTTTAGGGACTAGCGGGAACTACGAGCAGTACTTC.

The rearrangement links TRBV7-9 to TRBJ1-4, with D possibly being TRBD1 (6 bases). V lost 2 bases, J lost 5 bases, and 15 bases lay in between. Germline V gives CDR1 SEHNR, CDR2 FQNEAQ (reference sequence). This CDR3 spans 16 amino acids. This CDR3 is CASSLPRQDPNEKLFF. The CDR3 DNA reads as TGTGCCAGCAGCTTACCTCGACAGGACCCAAATGAAAAACTGTTTTTT.

This clonotype came up many times. The chain links TRBV28 to TRBJ1-2; 11 bases fit TRBD1. The CDR3 sequence is 14 residues long. Germline-derived CDR1 and CDR2 are MDHEN and SYDVKM. With 5 bases clipped from V and 7 bases from J, the junction kept 6 bases outside the gene matches. The CDR3 region has the DNA TGTGCCAGCAGTATAACCGGGACAGGGGGTGGCTACACCTTC. Amino acids: CASSITGTGGGYTF.

The V and J genes are TRBV7-2 and TRBJ1-3; D possibly corresponds to TRBD1 (6 bases). CDR1 is SGHTA, CDR2 FQGNSA, per germline. The CDR3 contains 16 residues. V was trimmed by 2 bases and J by 4 bases, leaving 15 bases between them. The CDR3 DNA follows: TGTGCCAGCAGCTTAATTCGGACAGCGCGGGGAAACACCATATATTTT. Its translation: CASSLIRTARGNTIYF.

This clonotype occurred many times. The gene calls are TRBV6-1 and TRBJ1-2; D call uncertain. Germline V gene sequence: CDR1 MNHNS, CDR2 SASEGT. V dropped 7 bases and J dropped 6 bases, with 15 bases sitting between them. The CDR3 covers 13 residues. CDR3 amino acids: CASTHPLPDGYTF. CDR3 DNA sequence: TGTGCCAGCACCCACCCCCTACCGGATGGCTACACCTTC.

This clonotype occurred a few times. V and J are TRBV13 and TRBJ2-7, with 7 bases that match TRBD2. The trim removed 9 bases at V and 4 bases at J, leaving 9 bases unmatched. The CDR3 is made up of 13 amino acids. CDR1 PRHDT and CDR2 FYEKMQ come from the germline V gene (reference sequence). The CDR3 loop reads CARDTGGPYEQYF. In DNA, the CDR3 is TGTGCCAGAGACACGGGGGGTCCTTACGAGCAGTACTTC.

A note on this clonotype: An end of the junction does not agree with germline; a read error may underlie this. This sequence joins TRBV10-3 and TRBJ1-1, with D perhaps matching TRBD1 (6 bases). This CDR3 comprises 13 residues. CDR1 and CDR2 from the germline V gene are ENHRY and SYGVKD. CDR3 coding DNA: TGTGCCATCAGTGATTTTTCAGGGGAGTTCGCCATTTTT. Its protein product is CAISDFSGEFAIF.

This clonotype was detected many times. The chain carries TRBV6-5 and TRBJ2-5, with no clear D. Trimming removed 0 bases from V and 5 bases from J, with 10 bases in between. The V gene's germline CDR1 is MNHEY and CDR2 SVGAGI. CDR3 length equals 14 residues. The CDR3 spells CASSYSGNWETQYF. For the CDR3, the DNA is TGTGCCAGCAGTTACTCAGGGAATTGGGAGACCCAGTACTTC.

The chain couples TRBV9 to TRBJ1-5; D uncertain. V lost 3 bases and J lost 2, with 15 bases in between. Germline-derived CDR1 and CDR2 are SGDLS and YYNGEE. This CDR3 is built from 16 residues. CDR3 region: CASSAAIGYRNQPQHF. For the CDR3, the DNA is TGTGCCAGCAGCGCAGCCATAGGGTATCGCAATCAGCCCCAGCATTTT.

This clonotype occurred many times. The rearrangement uses TRBV7-2 and TRBJ2-7; D possibly corresponds to TRBD1 (5 bases). CDR3 length: 13 amino acids. V lost 4 bases to trimming and J lost 1 base, with 8 bases between them. Germline CDR1 is SGHTA and CDR2 is FQGNSA. CDR3 nucleotide sequence: TGTGCCAGCAGCTCGGACACGTCCTACGAGCAGTACTTC. This encodes CASSSDTSYEQYF.

This clonotype was counted many times. V usage is TRBV2 and J usage is TRBJ1-1; possible D gene TRBD1, 5 bases. Germline CDR1 and CDR2: SNHLY and FYNNEI. The V end was cut by 1 base, the J end by 1 base, with 10 bases between. This CDR3 region has 15 residues. The DNA for the CDR3 is TGTGCCAGCAGTGAAGGTTGGGGGGGGAACACTGAAGCTTTCTTT. It specifies CASSEGWGGNTEAFF.

The J gene is TRBJ2-1, the V gene TRBV3-1, with 8 bases identical to TRBD2. Germline V gene sequence: CDR1 LGHDT, CDR2 YNNKEL (reference sequence). CDR3 length: 13 residues. V gave up 6 bases and J gave up 6 bases; unmatched junction bases: 4. The CDR3 reads CASRAGGGNEQFF. The CDR3 DNA reads TGTGCCAGCAGGGCGGGGGGAGGCAATGAGCAGTTCTTC.

The chain combines TRBV11-2 with TRBJ2-5, with 9 bases lining up with TRBD2. After removal of 2 bases from V and 3 bases from J, the junction contained 13 bases not matched to a gene. CDR1 is SGHAT and CDR2 is FQNNGV in the germline V gene. This CDR3 spans 18 amino acids. The CDR3 region is CASSLLRGGADLKETQYF. CDR3 nucleotide sequence: TGTGCCAGCAGCTTACTCCGCGGGGGGGCGGATTTAAAAGAGACCCAGTACTTC.

This rearrangement joins TRBV20-1 to TRBJ2-4; a possible D gene is TRBD2 (6 bases). Germline assignment: CDR1 DFQATT and CDR2 SNEGSKA (reference sequence). Trimming left V 2 bases short and J 3 bases short, with 20 bases between. CDR3 length: 17 residues. Written as DNA, the CDR3 is TGCAGTGCTAGACCCCCCCCCGGGCAGGGAGGCAAAAACATTCAGTACTTC. Its translation is CSARPPPGQGGKNIQYF.

This clonotype was detected ten times or more. V and J are TRBV5-1 and TRBJ2-7; 8 nucleotides match TRBD1. V trimming: 5 bases; J trimming: 0 bases; junction bases outside the gene matches: 1. The CDR3 covers 13 residues. Looked up from germline, CDR1 is SGHRS and CDR2 is YFSETQ. CDR3 in amino acids: CASRGTGSYEQYF. The CDR3 DNA follows: TGCGCCAGCAGAGGGACAGGCTCCTACGAGCAGTACTTC. The entire variable domain, with the rest obtained from reference TRBV5-1 and TRBJ2-7, is as follows: KAGVTQTPRYLIKTRGQQVTLSCSPISGHRSVSWYQQTPGQGLQFLFEYFSETQRNKGNFPGRFSGRQFSNSRSEMNVSTLELGDSALYLCASRGTGSYEQYFGPGTRLTVT.

As for this clonotype: With a much larger clone just one base away, this may be a read error. The J gene is TRBJ2-5, the V gene TRBV20-1; 8 bases fit TRBD2. This CDR3 has 15 residues. The germline gives CDR1 DFQATT, CDR2 SNEGSKA (reference sequence). CDR3 sequence (DNA): TGCAGTGCTAGAGATAACGGGAGGGCAATAGAGGCCCAGTACTTC. Its translation is CSARDNGRAIEAQYF.

This chain links TRBV20-1 with TRBJ2-5, with 10 bases fitting TRBD2. Germline loops: CDR1 DFQATT, CDR2 SNEGSKA (reference sequence). This CDR3 contains 16 residues. Trimming removed 3 bases from V and 4 bases from J; junction bases left unmatched: 11. This CDR3 is CSARGWEREGGETQYF. In nucleotides, the CDR3 is TGCAGTGCTAGGGGATGGGAGCGGGAGGGGGGAGAGACCCAGTACTTC.

V is TRBV6-1 and J is TRBJ2-2, with 8 bases identical to TRBD2. V was pared by 3 bases and J by 1 base, with 4 bases of the junction left unmatched. The germline V gene encodes CDR1 MNHNS and CDR2 SASEGT. The CDR3 contains 16 residues. The CDR3 DNA reads TGTGCCAGCAGTGACGGGAGCGGGAGGAACACCGGGGAGCTGTTTTTT. This translates into CASSDGSGRNTGELFF.

This clonotype was recorded many times. The rearrangement uses TRBV27 and TRBJ1-2; D not certain. CDR3 length equals 14 residues. The germline gives CDR1 MNHEY, CDR2 SMNVEV (reference sequence). V was clipped by 7 bases and J by 4 bases, with 16 bases between them. CDR3 DNA sequence: TGTGCCAGCACTTCGCTAGCCTCGGCCTATGGCTACACCTTC. Translation gives CASTSLASAYGYTF.

The chain carries TRBV5-6 and TRBJ1-1; D is undetermined. CDR3 length: 14 residues. Germline V gene data show CDR1 as SGHDT and CDR2 as YYEEEE. V lost 4 bases to trimming and J lost 6 bases, with 16 bases between them. The CDR3 DNA follows: TGTGCCAGCAGCCGCGGTCCAGCGGCGCCTGAAGCTTTCTTT. Protein sequence: CASSRGPAAPEAFF.

The chain uses TRBV10-2 and TRBJ2-1; D gene uncertain. Germline CDR1 is WSHSY and CDR2 is SAAADI. Deletions cut 2 bases from V and 9 bases from J, with 2 bases between. There are 10 residues in the CDR3. CDR3 sequence (DNA): TGCGCCAGCAGTGAGGGTGAGCAGTTCTTC. This sequence encodes CASSEGEQFF.